This T cell receptor (beta chain) derives from a study of shared clonotypes between healthy human individuals. Data came from immunoSEQ multiplex PCR; TCRdb stores just in-frame clones and leaves some out. The sample contains some 2,100,000 clones, 85% to 95% of which appear only once. The CDR3 is 15 amino acids. Trimming cost V 1 base and J 1 base, with 8 bases left between them. The V gene's germline CDR1 is SGHAT and CDR2 FQNNGV. Naive CD8 populations comprised CD45RO-negative cells positively selected for CCR7, excluding terminally differentiated effector memory CD45RA+ cells. The chain is built from TRBV11-2 and TRBJ1-5, with D possibly being TRBD1 (5 bases). The sequence derives from a man younger than 35 in good health. Some clones in this sample may be carry-over from other donors' samples. Sequencing input: naive CD8+ T cells from PBMCs. CDR3 residues: CASSLGSGSNQPQHF. Written as DNA, the CDR3 is TGTGCCAGCAGCTTAGGTTCAGGGAGCAATCAGCCCCAGCATTTT.